Shown below are 2 T cell receptor beta chains from a single sample sequenced in a study of OX40 agonist ivuxolimab in advanced cancers. Profiling relied on immunoSEQ multiplex PCR, and the TCRdb table lists in-frame clones only, not all of them. The profile covers tens of thousands of clones, with 80% to 90% appearing a single time and 0.95% to 1.5% taken by the ten largest. The sample here was CD4+ or CD8+ T cells sorted from blood, taken in a trial of the OX40 agonist ivuxolimab. The source of these receptors is an adult with an advanced solid tumor such as melanoma, head and neck, liver or kidney cancer.

This clone has just one count. The rearrangement joins TRBV4-1 to TRBJ2-3; D unclear. Trimming shortened V by 1 base and J by 2 bases, and 16 bases separated the two germline ends. This CDR3 contains 17 residues. In germline, CDR1 is MGHRA, CDR2 YSYEKL. The CDR3 nucleotides are TGCGCCAGCAGCCAAGTTGATATGGGGTTCATCACAGATACGCAGTATTTT. Its translation: CASSQVDMGFITDTQYF.

This chain uses TRBV2 with TRBJ1-3; 7 bases are shared with TRBD1. CDR3 size: 14 residues. Germline assignment: CDR1 SNHLY and CDR2 FYNNEI. The V segment lost 6 bases and the J segment 1 base; nucleotides outside the gene matches: 3. CDR3 sequence reads: CASRGQISGNTIYF. Here the CDR3 DNA reads TGTGCCAGCAGGGGACAGATATCTGGAAACACCATATATTTT. Looking up the rest from reference TRBV2 and TRBJ1-3 gives the full variable domain: EPEVTQTPSHQVTQMGQEVILRCVPISNHLYFYWYRQILGQKVEFLVSFYNNEISEKSEIFDDQFSVERPDGSNFTLKIRSTKLEDSAMYFCASRGQISGNTIYFGEGSWLTVV.